Listed below are T cell receptor beta chains from one sample, sequenced in a study of blood T cell repertoires in COVID-19. Assay: immunoSEQ multiplex PCR; the TCRdb copy retains only in-frame clones and omits some. The data contain about 78,000 clones, around nine tenths of them seen just once; the ten biggest clones take up approximately 1.9%. Source material: peripheral blood. Receptors originate from a woman in her sixties or seventies with acute or convalescent COVID-19. The CDR3 runs from the conserved cysteine through the conserved F or W. D genes are given only for firm matches. The size of a clone is reported for some rows only, either as once, few or many, or as a class for expanded clones.

NA,14,TRBV20-1,TRBJ2-3,TRBD2,TGCAGTGCTAGTTCAGCGGGAGTCACAGATACGCAGTATTTT,CSASSAGVTDTQYF
NA,15,TRBV6-2/TRBV6-3,TRBJ1-5,NA,TGTGCCAGCAGTCAACCACAGGGCTTCAATCAGCCCCAGCATTTT,CASSQPQGFNQPQHF
NA,14,TRBV6-1,TRBJ2-5,NA,TGTGCCAGCAGTGAAGGTGGGCACGAAGAGACCCAGTACTTC,CASSEGGHEETQYF
NA,15,TRBV7-8,TRBJ2-7,NA,TGTGCCAGCAGCCGGCGCGAGGGTGGGGCCTACGAGCAGTACTTC,CASSRREGGAYEQYF
NA,15,TRBV11-2,TRBJ1-2,NA,TGTGCCAGCAGCTTAGTTCCAGGGGTTGGCTATGGCTACACCTTC,CASSLVPGVGYGYTF
NA,18,TRBV18,TRBJ2-7,TRBD1,TGTGCCAGCTCACCACGGGGGTCCCTCGGGACAGGAGATCCCGAGCAGTACTTC,CASSPRGSLGTGDPEQYF
once,15,TRBV6-5,TRBJ2-1,NA,TGTGCCAGCAGTTACTCACGGGGAACCTACAATGAGCAGTTCTTC,CASSYSRGTYNEQFF
NA,13,TRBV6-5,TRBJ2-1,NA,TGTGCCAGCAGTTTCGGACAAGACAATGAGCAGTTCTTC,CASSFGQDNEQFF
NA,14,TRBV28,TRBJ1-4,TRBD1,TGTGCCACCAGGACAGGAGCCGAGGGGGAAAAACTGTTTTTT,CATRTGAEGEKLFF
once,15,TRBV10-1,TRBJ2-3,NA,TGCGCCAGCAGTGAGTCAGGAGACCACACAGATACGCAGTATTTT,CASSESGDHTDTQYF
NA,13,TRBV7-3,TRBJ2-1,NA,TGTGCCAGCAGCCAGGGGCTAGACAATGAGCAGTTCTTC,CASSQGLDNEQFF
NA,16,TRBV10-3,TRBJ2-5,TRBD1,TGTGCCATCAGTGAGTCAACAGGGGGAAGTCCAGAGACCCAGTACTTC,CAISESTGGSPETQYF
NA,15,TRBV7-3,TRBJ2-7,NA,TGTGCCAGCAGCTTAAATCCTAGCCGAACCTACGAGCAGTACTTC,CASSLNPSRTYEQYF
few,15,TRBV6-2/TRBV6-3,TRBJ1-5,TRBD1,TGTGCCAGCAGCTTAACAGGGGTAAGCAATCAGCCCCAGCATTTT,CASSLTGVSNQPQHF
NA,12,TRBV30,TRBJ1-3,NA,TGTGCCTGGAGTGTACAAGGAAACACCATATATTTT,CAWSVQGNTIYF
NA,14,TRBV7-2,TRBJ2-1,TRBD2,TGTGCCAGCAGCACCCGACTAGCATACAATGAGCAGTTCTTC,CASSTRLAYNEQFF
NA,13,TRBV12-3/TRBV12-4,TRBJ2-7,NA,TGTGCCAGCAGTTTAGGGAGGAGCTACGAGCAGTACTTC,CASSLGRSYEQYF
NA,15,TRBV28,TRBJ2-7,TRBD2,TGTGCCAGCAGGATAGGACTAGCGGTACCCTACGAGCAGTACTTC,CASRIGLAVPYEQYF
NA,16,TRBV27,TRBJ2-7,TRBD1,TGTGCCAGCAGCCCCTCGGTGGGACAGACATTCTACGAGCAGTACTTC,CASSPSVGQTFYEQYF
NA,15,TRBV28,TRBJ1-2,TRBD1,TGTGCCAGCAGTTTGAACAGGGGGCGCAGTGAGGGCTACACCTTC,CASSLNRGRSEGYTF
NA,16,TRBV18,TRBJ2-2,TRBD1,TGTGCCAGCTCACCGTGGGACAGCGCGAACACCGGGGAGCTGTTTTTT,CASSPWDSANTGELFF
NA,17,TRBV5-1,TRBJ1-6,NA,TGCGCCAGCAGGTCTGGACCCCAGGGAAGTGGAAATTCACCCCTCCACTTT,CASRSGPQGSGNSPLHF
NA,13,TRBV5-1,TRBJ1-1,NA,TGCGCCAGCACAGACAGTCTCAACACTGAAGCTTTCTTT,CASTDSLNTEAFF
NA,15,TRBV27,TRBJ1-1,TRBD1,TGTGCCAGCAGTTTGCTACAGGGGCCCCTCACTGAAGCTTTCTTT,CASSLLQGPLTEAFF
NA,17,TRBV11-2,TRBJ1-6,NA,TGTGCCAGCAGCTCCGGACTCAACACAAGGGTAAATTCACCCCTCCACTTT,CASSSGLNTRVNSPLHF
NA,17,TRBV7-9,TRBJ2-1,TRBD1,TGTGCCAGCAGCTTAGCCCCGGGACAGGGGGCATTCAATGAGCAGTTCTTC,CASSLAPGQGAFNEQFF
NA,15,TRBV20-1,TRBJ2-3,NA,TGCAGTGCTAGTTCGGGTCTCGACGGGGAAGATACGCAGTATTTT,CSASSGLDGEDTQYF
NA,13,TRBV28,TRBJ1-1,TRBD1,TGTGCCAGCAGCGCCGGGACAGGAAATAGGTGGTTCTTT,CASSAGTGNRWFF
once,13,TRBV7-9,TRBJ1-1,NA,TGTGCCAGCAGCTTACGGCAGGGCGATGAAGCTTTCTTT,CASSLRQGDEAFF
NA,14,TRBV6-5,TRBJ1-1,NA,TGTGCCAGCCACATGGGGGCAGAGAACACTGAAGCTTTCTTT,CASHMGAENTEAFF
NA,16,TRBV11-1,TRBJ2-1,TRBD2,TGTGCCAGCAGACCACTAGCGGGAGGCTCCTACAATGAGCAGTTCTTC,CASRPLAGGSYNEQFF
NA,15,TRBV15,TRBJ2-5,TRBD1,TGTGCCACCAGCAGAGGGCCAGGGGGCCGGGAGACCCAGTACTTC,CATSRGPGGRETQYF
NA,18,TRBV27,TRBJ2-7,TRBD1,TGTGCCAGCAGTCAACACCTCAACCGACAGGGGTTGATGTACGAGCAGTACTTC,CASSQHLNRQGLMYEQYF
NA,12,TRBV2,TRBJ1-2,NA,TGTGCCAGCAAAGCGGTGGGTGATGGCTACACCTTC,CASKAVGDGYTF
NA,14,TRBV19,TRBJ2-3,NA,TGTGCCAGTTCTCAAGAAACCTCTGGCGGAACGCAGTATTTT,CASSQETSGGTQYF
NA,17,TRBV5-4,TRBJ2-1,TRBD1,TGTGCCAGCAGCGGATCGCCAGGGACAGCGATTAACAATGAGCAGTTCTTC,CASSGSPGTAINNEQFF
NA,14,TRBV3-1/TRBV3-2,TRBJ1-3,NA,TGTGCCAGCAGCGCACAGGGCTCTGGAAACACCATATATTTT,CASSAQGSGNTIYF
NA,13,TRBV7-9,TRBJ2-1,TRBD2,TGTGCCAGCAACTCCCGGGGGGGCAATGAGCAGTTCTTC,CASNSRGGNEQFF
NA,13,TRBV28,TRBJ1-6,TRBD1,TGTGCCAGCCGGGACAGCCTCGATTCACCCCTCCACTTT,CASRDSLDSPLHF
NA,15,TRBV5-4,TRBJ1-2,NA,TGTGCCAGCAGCCTGCGGACAGTGACTAACTATGGCTACACCTTC,CASSLRTVTNYGYTF
NA,16,TRBV4-3,TRBJ1-6,TRBD1,TGCGCCAGCAGCCAAGATATGGACAGGGAAGATTCACCCCTCCACTTT,CASSQDMDREDSPLHF
NA,13,TRBV18,TRBJ1-2,NA,TGTGCCAGCTCACACCTGGATGCGGATGGCTACACCTTC,CASSHLDADGYTF
once,14,TRBV3-1/TRBV3-2,TRBJ1-1,NA,TGTGCCAGCAGCCACGGAAACAGGGCCACTGAAGCTTTCTTT,CASSHGNRATEAFF
NA,16,TRBV6-5,TRBJ2-7,TRBD1,TGTGCCAGCAGTTACGGCTCCCTCGGGACAGAGTACGAGCAGTACTTC,CASSYGSLGTEYEQYF
once,17,TRBV28,TRBJ1-6,NA,TGTGCCAGCAGTTTAATGACAGGAGCTGGACATAATTCACCCCTCCACTTT,CASSLMTGAGHNSPLHF
NA,14,TRBV27,TRBJ2-5,TRBD2,TGTGCCAGCAGTTTATTCGCGGGAGGAGAGACCCAGTACTTC,CASSLFAGGETQYF
NA,15,TRBV28,TRBJ2-3,NA,TGTGCCAGCAGTTCTAGGAGCGGACCCACAGATACGCAGTATTTT,CASSSRSGPTDTQYF
once,16,TRBV2,TRBJ2-5,TRBD2,TGTGCCAGCAGTCAGAATAGCGGGGGGGCGGGAGAGACCCAGTACTTC,CASSQNSGGAGETQYF
NA,15,TRBV7-8,TRBJ2-1,TRBD1,TGTGCCAGCAGCCAGGGGGCAGGGCTGGACAATGAGCAGTTCTTC,CASSQGAGLDNEQFF
once,15,TRBV7-2,TRBJ2-4,TRBD1,TGTGCCAGCAGCCCCCAGGGGGAGCCTAGTGCCATTCAGTACTTC,CASSPQGEPSAIQYF
NA,16,TRBV7-9,TRBJ2-2,TRBD1,TGTGCCAGCAGCTTTCCCGGGACAGGGATTACCGGGGAGCTGTTTTTT,CASSFPGTGITGELFF
once,16,TRBV19,TRBJ1-4,TRBD1,TGTGCCAGTAGTCGGGACAGTACGACAACTAATGAAAAACTGTTTTTT,CASSRDSTTTNEKLFF
NA,15,TRBV18,TRBJ1-1,NA,TGTGCCAGCTCACTACAGGAGACGATGAACACTGAAGCTTTCTTT,CASSLQETMNTEAFF
NA,15,TRBV19,TRBJ1-1,TRBD1,TGTGCCAGTAGTATAGTGTACAGGGGGCACACTGAAGCTTTCTTT,CASSIVYRGHTEAFF
once,15,TRBV27,TRBJ2-2,TRBD1,TGTGCCAGCAGTTTATCCAAAGGGGGCGGCGGGGAGCTGTTTTTT,CASSLSKGGGGELFF
NA,16,TRBV20-1,TRBJ1-6,TRBD1,TGCAGTGCTAGTGACCCGACAGGGGGTTTTCCATCACCCCTCCACTTT,CSASDPTGGFPSPLHF
NA,15,TRBV15,TRBJ1-5,TRBD1,TGTGCCACCAGCAAGGGACAGGAGAACAATCAGCCCCAGCATTTT,CATSKGQENNQPQHF